This T cell receptor (beta chain) derives from a study of OX40 agonist ivuxolimab in advanced cancers. Study-level background: An anti-OX40 (CD134) antibody with agonistic activity, ivuxolimab, was administered to patients.

This table comes from immunoSEQ multiplex PCR, and its TCRdb copy is limited to in-frame clones, with some not included. This table holds tens of thousands of clones, roughly three quarters found once. Study-level points and caveats: Both blood CD4+ and CD8+ T cells showed clonal growth by week 6 at 0.1 to 3.0 mg/kg.

A history of autoimmune disease or systemic immunosuppression excluded patients. For this clone: What it binds is unknown.

This CDR3 has 16 residues. Germline CDR1 SGHTA, CDR2 FQGNSA. Germline trimming cut 6 bases from V and 4 bases from J; bases unmatched to any gene: 8. The sequence was collected from an adult with an advanced solid tumor such as melanoma, head and neck, liver or kidney cancer. Sequences were derived from CD4+ or CD8+ T cells sorted from blood, sampled in a trial of the OX40 agonist ivuxolimab. The J gene is TRBJ2-2, the V gene TRBV7-2; the match to TRBD1 covers 10 bases. CDR3 in amino acids: CASRAPGQGSTGELFF. The CDR3 DNA reads as TGTGCCAGCAGGGCTCCGGGACAGGGGTCCACCGGGGAGCTGTTTTTT. The variable domain in full, with the rest retrieved from reference TRBV7-2 and TRBJ2-2, is GAGVSQSPSNKVTEKGKDVELRCDPISGHTALYWYRQSLGQGLEFLIYFQGNSAPDKSGLPSDRFSAERTGGSVSTLTIQRTQQEDSAVYLCASRAPGQGSTGELFFGEGSRLTVL.